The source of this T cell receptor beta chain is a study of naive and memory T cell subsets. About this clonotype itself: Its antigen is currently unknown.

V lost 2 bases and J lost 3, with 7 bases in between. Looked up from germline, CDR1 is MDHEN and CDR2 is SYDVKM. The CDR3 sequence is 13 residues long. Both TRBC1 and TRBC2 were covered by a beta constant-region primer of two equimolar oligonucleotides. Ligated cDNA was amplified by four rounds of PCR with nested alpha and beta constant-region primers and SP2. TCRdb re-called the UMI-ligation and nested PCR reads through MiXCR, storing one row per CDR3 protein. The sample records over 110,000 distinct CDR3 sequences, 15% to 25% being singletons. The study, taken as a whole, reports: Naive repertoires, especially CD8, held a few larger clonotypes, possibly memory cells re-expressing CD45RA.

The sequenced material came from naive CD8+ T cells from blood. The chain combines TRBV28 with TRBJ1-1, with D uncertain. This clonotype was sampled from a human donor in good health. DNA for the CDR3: TGTGCCAGCAGTTTAGGGCCGGACACTGAAGCTTTCTTT. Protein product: CASSLGPDTEAFF.